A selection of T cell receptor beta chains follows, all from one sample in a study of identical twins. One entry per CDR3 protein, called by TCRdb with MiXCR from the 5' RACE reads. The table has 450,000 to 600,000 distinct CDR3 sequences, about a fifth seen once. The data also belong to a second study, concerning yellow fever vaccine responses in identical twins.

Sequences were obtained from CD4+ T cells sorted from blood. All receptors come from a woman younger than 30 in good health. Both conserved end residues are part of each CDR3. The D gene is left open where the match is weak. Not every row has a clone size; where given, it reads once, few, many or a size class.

CAIKHSGAQETQYF | TGTGCCATCAAACACAGCGGCGCCCAAGAGACCCAGTACTTC | few | TRBJ2-5 | NA | TRBV10-3
CASSLAGESTDTQYF | TGTGCCAGCAGCTTAGCGGGGGAAAGCACAGATACGCAGTATTTT | few | TRBJ2-3 | NA | TRBV7-9
CASSWDTSTDTQYF | TGTGCCAGCAGCTGGGACACCAGCACAGATACGCAGTATTTT | few | TRBJ2-3 | NA | TRBV12-3/TRBV12-4
CASRRLAGGLEQFF | TGTGCCAGTAGGCGACTAGCGGGAGGGCTTGAGCAGTTCTTC | NA | TRBJ2-1 | TRBD2 | TRBV19
CATSESDYGYTF | TGTGCCACCAGTGAGTCGGACTATGGCTACACCTTC | NA | TRBJ1-2 | NA | TRBV24-1
CTSSPPNTGELFF | TGTACCAGCAGCCCCCCAAACACCGGGGAGCTGTTTTTT | NA | TRBJ2-2 | NA | TRBV12-3/TRBV12-4
CASSSREVNSPLHF | TGTGCCAGCAGCAGCAGGGAGGTTAATTCACCCCTCCACTTT | few | TRBJ1-6 | NA | TRBV5-5
CASSLRRASQETQYF | TGTGCCAGCAGTTTAAGGAGGGCCAGCCAAGAGACCCAGTACTTC | NA | TRBJ2-5 | NA | TRBV12-3/TRBV12-4
CSAPEGSYHSPLHF | TGCAGTGCGCCGGAGGGGTCGTACCATTCACCCCTCCACTTT | once | TRBJ1-6 | NA | TRBV20-1
CASSQEQMGTQYF | TGTGCCAGCAGCCAAGAGCAGATGGGGACCCAGTACTTC | NA | TRBJ2-5 | NA | TRBV3-1
CASSLVPTGYSGNTIYF | TGTGCCAGCAGCTTGGTGCCGACAGGGTACTCTGGAAACACCATATATTTT | few | TRBJ1-3 | TRBD1 | TRBV5-5
CASSLGTGKRRNSPLHF | TGTGCCAGCAGTTTAGGGACAGGGAAACGGCGAAATTCACCCCTCCACTTT | NA | TRBJ1-6 | TRBD1 | TRBV28
CASSQGTPSGNTIYF | TGCGCCAGCAGCCAAGGAACTCCCTCTGGAAACACCATATATTTT | few | TRBJ1-3 | NA | TRBV5-1
CASRGLAGETQYF | TGTGCCAGCAGAGGACTAGCAGGGGAGACCCAGTACTTC | NA | TRBJ2-5 | TRBD2 | TRBV5-6
CAISSPIREAHNEQFF | TGTGCCATCAGTTCCCCCATACGGGAGGCCCACAATGAGCAGTTCTTC | few | TRBJ2-1 | TRBD2 | TRBV10-3
CAISEGYSGGQETQYF | TGTGCCATCAGTGAGGGGTATAGCGGCGGGCAAGAGACCCAGTACTTC | NA | TRBJ2-5 | NA | TRBV10-3
CASSLPGQGAPTNYNEQFF | TGTGCCAGCTCGCTCCCGGGACAGGGGGCCCCCACAAACTACAATGAGCAGTTCTTC | few | TRBJ2-1 | TRBD1 | TRBV18
CASTAGLAKETQYF | TGTGCCAGCACCGCCGGACTAGCGAAAGAGACCCAGTACTTC | few | TRBJ2-5 | TRBD2 | TRBV2
CASSPLTGMNTEAFF | TGTGCCAGCAGCCCGCTGACAGGAATGAACACTGAAGCTTTCTTT | NA | TRBJ1-1 | NA | TRBV11-2
CASSLEGGRASGYNEQFF | TGCGCCAGCAGCTTGGAGGGGGGGAGGGCCTCGGGGTACAATGAGCAGTTCTTC | few | TRBJ2-1 | NA | TRBV5-1
CSARDRAGSTDTQYF | TGCAGTGCTAGGGATCGGGCCGGAAGCACAGATACGCAGTATTTT | few | TRBJ2-3 | NA | TRBV20-1
CASSLFSAKNIQYF | TGTGCCAGCAGCTTATTTAGCGCCAAAAACATTCAGTACTTC | few | TRBJ2-4 | NA | TRBV7-2